The 28 T cell receptor beta chains given below trace back to one sample, sequenced in a study of CD4 T cells in relation to SARS-CoV-2 and coronaviruses. Before the COVID-19 pandemic, during about 2011-2019, CD4+ T cells were taken from unexposed donors. TCRdb's table, derived via immunoSEQ multiplex PCR, lists solely in-frame clones and lacks some. The sample includes approximately 70,000 clones, 90% to 95% seen only once; the top ten take under 0.3%. The sample comprised naive CD4+ T cells from PBMCs. The subset was: naive CD4+ T cells isolated by negative enrichment. The source of these receptors is a human donor in good health.

The chain employs TRBV5-1 and TRBJ2-5; D may match TRBD1 or TRBD2 (5 bases each). The ends were cut back, 9 bases at V and 5 bases at J, with 23 bases in the middle. The CDR3 contains 15 residues. Germline values: CDR1 SGHRS, CDR2 YFSETQ. CDR3 nucleotide sequence: TGCGCCACCACCAGGGAGTTCCCGGGCTTCGAGACCCAGTACTTC. Amino acid sequence: CATTREFPGFETQYF.

The chain links TRBV10-3 to TRBJ2-7, with 12 bases identical to TRBD1. The CDR3 loop spans 13 amino acids. The V and J ends lost 9 bases and 7 bases, in that order; junction bases with no gene match: 7. In germline, CDR1 is ENHRY, CDR2 SYGVKD. The CDR3 region is CAIGTGGDQEQYF. DNA for the CDR3: TGTGCCATAGGGACAGGGGGCGATCAGGAGCAGTACTTC.

The chain links TRBV5-4 to TRBJ2-7; D remains unclear. With 2 bases removed from V and 2 bases from J, the gap between germline ends came to 14 bases. The CDR3 length is 15 residues. Germline lookup yields CDR1 SGHNT and CDR2 YYREEE (reference sequence). CDR3 in amino acids: CASSFSKPSAYEQYF. The DNA of the CDR3 is TGTGCCAGCAGCTTTTCCAAACCTTCTGCCTACGAGCAGTACTTC.

This clone appeared once. This chain links TRBV5-1 with TRBJ2-1; 8 nucleotides line up with TRBD1. V lost 0 bases to trimming and J lost 2 bases; unmatched junction nucleotides: 7. This CDR3 has 17 residues. The germline V gene has CDR1 SGHRS and CDR2 YFSETQ. CDR3 coding DNA: TGCGCCAGCAGCTTGGGGCCAGGGACAGGCGCCTACAATGAGCAGTTCTTC. As protein: CASSLGPGTGAYNEQFF.

The chain carries TRBV5-1 and TRBJ1-6, with 9 bases matching TRBD1. The germline CDR1 and CDR2 sequences are SGHRS and YFSETQ. CDR3 length: 16 residues. V lost 4 bases to trimming and J lost 9 bases; unmatched junction nucleotides: 11. CDR3: CASSLAGQGRSSPLHF. CDR3 DNA: TGCGCCAGCAGCCTCGCCGGACAGGGGAGGTCTTCACCCCTCCACTTT.

This clone was recorded a few times. V and J are TRBV3-1 (or the pseudogene TRBV3-2) and TRBJ1-2; TRBD1 is a possible D gene (6 bases). CDR1 and CDR2 from the germline V gene are LGHDT and YNNKEL (reference sequence). V gave up 1 base and J gave up 3 bases, with 6 bases separating them. This CDR3 contains 13 residues. The CDR3 DNA sequence: TGTGCCAGCAGCCAAGGGACAGACTATGGCTACACCTTC. Translating gives CASSQGTDYGYTF.

The chain uses TRBV9 and TRBJ1-1, with D maybe TRBD1 (6 bases). Germline CDR1 and CDR2: SGDLS and YYNGEE. CDR3 length: 14 amino acids. Trimming left V 2 bases short and J 3 bases short, with 11 bases between. CDR3 nucleotides: TGTGCCAGCAGCGTGGGGGCGGGGGACACTGAAGCTTTCTTT. Amino acid sequence: CASSVGAGDTEAFF.

The rearrangement joins TRBV27 to TRBJ1-5; no clear D. The CDR3 is made up of 15 amino acids. V was pared by 2 bases and J by 1 base, with 9 bases between. Germline-derived CDR1 and CDR2 are MNHEY and SMNVEV (reference sequence). The CDR3: CASSLRAGSNQPQHF. Here the CDR3 DNA reads TGTGCCAGCAGTTTAAGGGCAGGAAGCAATCAGCCCCAGCATTTT.

The DNA for the CDR3 is TGTGCCAGTACCTATAGTCCGAACACCGGGGAGCTGTTTTTT. Amino acid sequence: CASTYSPNTGELFF. This chain joins TRBV19 and TRBJ2-2; the D is unclear. V gave up 7 bases and J gave up 0 bases, with 9 bases separating them. Germline assignment: CDR1 LNHDA and CDR2 SQIVND (reference sequence). This CDR3 is 14 amino acids long.

In its sample, this clone was seen once. V is TRBV3-1 (or the pseudogene TRBV3-2) and J is TRBJ1-3, with D maybe TRBD1 (6 bases). This CDR3 is built from 16 residues. V gave up 8 bases and J gave up 0 bases, with 17 bases separating them. Germline V lookup: CDR1 LGHDT, CDR2 YNNKEL (reference sequence). In nucleotides, the CDR3 is TGTGCCAGCGCCTCTTTGGGGGCTCGCTCTGGAAACACCATATATTTT. Translation gives CASASLGARSGNTIYF.

This clone was observed once. This sequence joins TRBV5-8 and TRBJ2-5; D possibly matches TRBD1 or TRBD2 (5 bases each). This CDR3 is built from 12 residues. Germline CDR1 and CDR2: SGHTS and YDEGEE. Trimming removed 7 bases from V and 5 bases from J, with 12 bases in between. For the CDR3, the DNA is TGTGCCAGCTTGAGGGACGGGGAGACCCAGTACTTC. Translated, it gives CASLRDGETQYF.

The chain joins TRBV9 to TRBJ1-5; D gene ambiguous. The CDR3 extends over 14 amino acids. Germline V gene lookup returns CDR1 SGDLS and CDR2 YYNGEE. V gave up 5 bases and J gave up 10 bases, with 19 bases separating them. CDR3 loop: CASSPGGIDGPQHF. The CDR3 bases are TGTGCCAGCAGTCCCGGCGGAATCGACGGACCCCAGCATTTT.

The V call is TRBV7-2, the J call TRBJ2-1; D uncertain. CDR3 length: 11 amino acids. Germline-derived CDR1 and CDR2 are SGHTA and FQGNSA. V lost 3 bases to trimming and J lost 7 bases, with 4 bases between them. The CDR3, as DNA: TGTGCCAGCAGCTTCCAGAATGAGCAGTTCTTC. It translates to CASSFQNEQFF.

On this clone: The identical CDR3 is also encoded by other nucleotide sequences in the sample. DNA for the CDR3: TGTGCCAGCAGCCCGGGACAGGGGAACACTGAAGCTTTCTTT. Protein: CASSPGQGNTEAFF. The gene calls are TRBV9 and TRBJ1-1; 9 nucleotides agree with TRBD1. CDR1 is SGDLS and CDR2 is YYNGEE in the germline V gene. The CDR3 sequence is 14 residues long. The J segment lost 1 base and the V segment lost 4 bases, leaving 2 bases of the junction unmatched.

In its sample, this clone was seen once. The chain combines TRBV10-3 with TRBJ2-7; D not certain. This CDR3 is 13 amino acids long. The V end lost 10 bases, the J end lost 3 bases, and 16 bases lay between the germline ends. Germline V gene data show CDR1 as ENHRY and CDR2 as SYGVKD. CDR3 sequence: CANSRAENYEQYF. The CDR3 DNA sequence: TGTGCCAACTCACGGGCAGAAAACTACGAGCAGTACTTC.

V is TRBV7-8 and J is TRBJ2-7, with 7 nucleotides matching TRBD1. The CDR3 is made up of 16 amino acids. Trimming at V came to 4 bases and at J to 1 base, leaving 10 bases not matched to a gene. From germline, CDR1 is SGHVS and CDR2 FQNEAQ. CDR3 sequence reads: CASSSGIRQGSYEQYF. The CDR3 bases are TGTGCCAGCAGCTCAGGGATTAGACAGGGATCCTACGAGCAGTACTTC.

J is TRBJ1-4 and V is TRBV5-1, with a weak D call TRBD1 (6 bases). The germline V gene has CDR1 SGHRS and CDR2 YFSETQ. The CDR3 totals 15 residues. Trimming took 0 bases from V and 13 from J, leaving 19 bases between them. The CDR3 here is CASSLEGGGIDVLFF. CDR3 nucleotide sequence: TGCGCCAGCAGCTTGGAAGGGGGGGGAATCGATGTACTGTTTTTT.

V gene TRBV29-1 combines with J gene TRBJ1-1; D might be TRBD1 (5 bases). The germline V gene encodes CDR1 SQVTM and CDR2 ANQGSEA. The CDR3 sequence is 10 residues long. Trimming cost V 7 bases and J 6 bases, with 9 bases left between them. The CDR3 loop is CSGSRAEAFF. Written as DNA, the CDR3 is TGCAGCGGGTCCAGGGCTGAAGCTTTCTTT.

The rearrangement uses TRBV24-1 and TRBJ2-5; TRBD1 agrees at 8 bases. This CDR3 is built from 13 residues. V was clipped by 5 bases and J by 4 bases; unmatched bases: 2. CDR1 is KGHDR and CDR2 is SFDVKD in the germline V gene. The CDR3 region is CATSGQGRETQYF. The CDR3 DNA sequence: TGTGCCACCAGTGGACAGGGGCGAGAGACCCAGTACTTC.

V is TRBV5-1 and J is TRBJ2-7; TRBD2 agrees at 9 bases. After removal of 4 bases from V and 4 bases from J, the junction contained 6 bases not matched to a gene. The germline V gene has CDR1 SGHRS and CDR2 YFSETQ. The CDR3 totals 14 residues. In nucleotides, the CDR3 is TGCGCCAGCAGCGCGGGAGGGACGGAATACGAGCAGTACTTC. This sequence encodes CASSAGGTEYEQYF. Filled out from reference TRBV5-1 and TRBJ2-7, the complete variable domain reads KAGVTQTPRYLIKTRGQQVTLSCSPISGHRSVSWYQQTPGQGLQFLFEYFSETQRNKGNFPGRFSGRQFSNSRSEMNVSTLELGDSALYLCASSAGGTEYEQYFGPGTRLTVT.

This clone has only one observation. This chain's CDR3 is CASTQGSNQPQHF. CDR3 sequence (DNA): TGTGCCAGCACCCAGGGCAGCAATCAGCCCCAGCATTTT. The chain employs TRBV28 and TRBJ1-5; D may be TRBD1 (5 bases). With 7 bases removed from V and 1 base from J, the gap between germline ends came to 8 bases. The germline V gene has CDR1 MDHEN and CDR2 SYDVKM. CDR3 size: 13 residues.

The genes are TRBV12-3 or TRBV12-4 and TRBJ2-7; maybe TRBD2 (5 bases). V dropped 2 bases and J dropped 11 bases, with 16 bases sitting between them. This CDR3 has 13 residues. The CDR3 DNA reads as TGTGCCAGCAGTTTAAGTTCAACTAGGGTAAAGTACTTC. This encodes CASSLSSTRVKYF.

The chain links TRBV7-3 to TRBJ2-2; the D gene could be TRBD1 or TRBD2 (6 bases each). The CDR3 is made up of 14 amino acids. The germline CDR1 and CDR2 sequences are SGHTA and FQGTGA. The V and J ends lost 3 bases and 5 bases respectively, with 10 bases between them. CDR3 coding DNA: TGTGCCAGCAGCTTGGGGGGCAGGACCGGGGAGCTGTTTTTT. This sequence encodes CASSLGGRTGELFF.

V usage is TRBV6-5 and J usage is TRBJ1-1; D possibly corresponds to TRBD1 (5 bases). The CDR3 runs 13 residues. Deletions cut 11 bases from V and 0 bases from J, with 13 bases between. Per the germline V gene, CDR1 is MNHEY and CDR2 is SVGAGI. Here the CDR3 DNA reads TGTGCCGCCAACAGGAGGGTGAACACTGAAGCTTTCTTT. This encodes CAANRRVNTEAFF.

The chain couples TRBV5-6 to TRBJ1-2; 7 bases agree with TRBD1. With 4 bases clipped from V and 4 bases from J, the junction kept 10 bases outside the gene matches. The CDR3 has 15 residues. In germline, CDR1 is SGHDT, CDR2 YYEEEE. The CDR3 region has the DNA TGTGCCAGCAGCGGTCCGGGACAGTGGGCCTATGGCTACACCTTC. Protein product: CASSGPGQWAYGYTF.

This chain links TRBV2 with TRBJ2-7; 9 bases map to TRBD1. The CDR3 totals 13 residues. CDR1 and CDR2 from the germline V gene are SNHLY and FYNNEI. V was pared by 6 bases and J by 3 bases, with 3 bases of the junction left unmatched. The CDR3 spells CASSRDRDYEQYF. Here the CDR3 DNA reads TGTGCCAGCAGCCGGGACAGGGACTACGAGCAGTACTTC.

The DNA for the CDR3 is TGTGCCATCAGTGGGGGGACAGGGGGAGATTCACCCCTCCACTTT. It specifies CAISGGTGGDSPLHF. V is TRBV10-3 and J is TRBJ1-6; 11 bases line up with TRBD1. Trimming cost V 4 bases and J 8 bases; bases outside gene matches: 4. This CDR3 contains 15 residues. Germline CDR1 and CDR2: ENHRY and SYGVKD.

The chain recombines TRBV4-1 with TRBJ2-2, with 10 nucleotides matching TRBD1. The CDR3 covers 15 residues. Germline values: CDR1 MGHRA, CDR2 YSYEKL. V gave up 2 bases and J gave up 7 bases; unmatched junction bases: 4. The CDR3 reads CASSQPRTGGGELFF. As DNA, the CDR3 is TGCGCCAGCAGCCAACCCCGGACAGGGGGCGGGGAGCTGTTTTTT.